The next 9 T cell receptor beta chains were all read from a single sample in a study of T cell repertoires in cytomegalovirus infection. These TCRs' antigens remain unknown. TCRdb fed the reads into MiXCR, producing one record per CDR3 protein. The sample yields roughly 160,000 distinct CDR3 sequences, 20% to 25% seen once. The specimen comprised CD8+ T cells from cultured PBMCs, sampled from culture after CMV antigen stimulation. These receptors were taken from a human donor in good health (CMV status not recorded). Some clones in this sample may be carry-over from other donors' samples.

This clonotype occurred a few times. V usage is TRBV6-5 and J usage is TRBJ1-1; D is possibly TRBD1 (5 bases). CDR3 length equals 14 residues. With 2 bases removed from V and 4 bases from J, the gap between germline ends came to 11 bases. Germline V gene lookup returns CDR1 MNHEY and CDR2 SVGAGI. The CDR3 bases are TGTGCCAGCAGTTACGGGGCGCTGGTCACTGAAGCTTTCTTT. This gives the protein CASSYGALVTEAFF.

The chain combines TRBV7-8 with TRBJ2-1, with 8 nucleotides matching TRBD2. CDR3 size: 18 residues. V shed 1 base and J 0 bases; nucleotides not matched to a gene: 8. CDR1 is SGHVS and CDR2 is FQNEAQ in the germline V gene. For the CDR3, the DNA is TGTGCCAGCAGCTTAGATCGGGGCGGGGGGCCCTCCTACAATGAGCAGTTCTTC. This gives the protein CASSLDRGGGPSYNEQFF.

CDR3 residues: CASSPRVGGGELFF. The CDR3 DNA is TGTGCCAGCAGCCCAAGGGTGGGAGGCGGGGAGCTGTTTTTT. The chain has TRBV7-6 and TRBJ2-2; D is perhaps TRBD2 (6 bases). The germline gives CDR1 SGHVS, CDR2 FNYEAQ. CDR3 size: 14 residues. V was pared by 5 bases and J by 7 bases, with 14 bases between. Complete variable domain (other parts from reference TRBV7-6 and TRBJ2-2): GAGVSQSPRYKVTKRGQDVALRCDPISGHVSLYWYRQALGQGPEFLTYFNYEAQQDKSGLPNDRFSAERPEGSISTLTIQRTEQRDSAMYRCASSPRVGGGELFFGEGSRLTVL.

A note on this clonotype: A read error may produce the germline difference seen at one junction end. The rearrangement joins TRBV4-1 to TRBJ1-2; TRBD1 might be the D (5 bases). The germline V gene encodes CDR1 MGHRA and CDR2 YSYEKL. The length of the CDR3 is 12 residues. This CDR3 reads CASSQDQRGRIF. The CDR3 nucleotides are TGCGCCAGCAGCCAAGATCAGAGGGGACGGATCTTC.

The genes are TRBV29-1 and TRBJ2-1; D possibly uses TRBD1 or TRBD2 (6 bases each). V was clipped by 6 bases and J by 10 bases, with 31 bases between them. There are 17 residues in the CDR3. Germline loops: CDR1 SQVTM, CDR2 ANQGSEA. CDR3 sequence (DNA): TGCAGCGTATCGGGGGCCGAGCTCGTGCCTGTTTCGGGGGAGCAGTTCTTC. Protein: CSVSGAELVPVSGEQFF.

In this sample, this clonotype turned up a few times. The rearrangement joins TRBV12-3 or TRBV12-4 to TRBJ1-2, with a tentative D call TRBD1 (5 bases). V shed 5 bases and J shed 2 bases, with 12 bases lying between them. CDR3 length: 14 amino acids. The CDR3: CASSPGWGNYGYTF. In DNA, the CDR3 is TGTGCCAGCAGTCCCGGGTGGGGGAACTATGGCTACACCTTC.

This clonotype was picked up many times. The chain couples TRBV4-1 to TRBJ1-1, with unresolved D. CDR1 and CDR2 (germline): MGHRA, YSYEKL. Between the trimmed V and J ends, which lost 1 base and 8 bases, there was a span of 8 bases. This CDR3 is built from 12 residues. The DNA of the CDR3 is TGCGCCAGCAGCCAAGGGGCCGACGAAGCTTTCTTT. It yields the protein CASSQGADEAFF.

In nucleotides, the CDR3 is TGTGCCAGCAAACCAGGGATCATGAACACTGAAGCTTTCTTT. Amino acids: CASKPGIMNTEAFF. The chain couples TRBV2 to TRBJ1-1, with a tentative D call TRBD1 (5 bases). V dropped 7 bases and J dropped 0 bases, with 12 bases sitting between them. The length of the CDR3 is 14 residues. Germline V gene lookup returns CDR1 SNHLY and CDR2 FYNNEI.

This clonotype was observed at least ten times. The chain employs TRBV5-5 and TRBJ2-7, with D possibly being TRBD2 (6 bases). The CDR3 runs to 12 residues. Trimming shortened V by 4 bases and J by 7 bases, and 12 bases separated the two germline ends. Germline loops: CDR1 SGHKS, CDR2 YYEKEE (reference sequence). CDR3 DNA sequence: TGTGCCAGCAGCCCCGATGGGGGGGAGCAGTACTTC. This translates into CASSPDGGEQYF.